This T cell receptor (beta chain) was captured by sequencing in a study of cytomegalovirus exposure and HLA in healthy donors. Study-wide points: In a later analysis, TCR beta V- and J-gene trimming was associated with a missense DCLRE1C variant.

The PCR made use of 60 Vbeta and 13 Jbeta primers. Generated by immunoSEQ multiplex PCR, the TCRdb table keeps only in-frame clones and is missing some. Altogether 100,000 to 150,000 clones are present, 17% being singletons, with the ten largest covering 2.9%. Regarding this clone: What it recognizes is unknown.

Sequenced input: PBMCs. This receptor was obtained from a female donor in good health and CMV-seropositive.

The CDR3 sequence is CATREPGQGSKTQYF. DNA of the CDR3: TGTGCCACCCGGGAACCGGGACAGGGTTCGAAAACGCAGTATTTT. The V call is TRBV19, the J call TRBJ2-3, with 9 positions matching TRBD1. V trimming: 10 bases; J trimming: 9 bases; junction bases outside the gene matches: 17. CDR1 and CDR2 from the germline V gene are LNHDA and SQIVND (reference sequence). The CDR3 runs 15 residues.